This TCR beta chain was captured by sequencing in a study of beta chain features in type 1 diabetes. Note on this clone: Antigen: not known.

Germline V CDR1 and CDR2: LGHNA, YSLEER. This CDR3 spans 14 amino acids. Unmatched junction bases numbered 4, after V lost 5 bases and J lost 5 bases. Findings and caveats of the study: People with Type 1 diabetes carried modestly yet significantly shorter TCRB CDR3s in all four CD4+ subsets.

Of the isolated RNA, all was reverse transcribed, and so the sequenced material was expressed TCRB transcripts. TCRdb's copy holds only in-frame clones and misses some; the assay was immunoSEQ multiplex PCR. Of 300,000 or so clones in the sample, roughly an eighth were seen once. The TCR sequence derives from a man aged 25-45 years with type 1 diabetes. The sequenced sample was naive CD4+ T cells from blood. The chain has TRBV4-3 and TRBJ1-1; TRBD1 aligns across 11 bases. The CDR3: CASSSGQGATEAFF. The CDR3, as DNA: TGCGCCAGCAGCTCAGGACAGGGGGCGACTGAAGCTTTCTTT.